What follows describes a single TCR beta chain. As yet, its antigen is unknown. The sample is drawn from a study of T cell responses to AZD1222 COVID-19 vaccine. The wider study: Pooled in the analysis were second doses at about 4 or about 12 weeks.

General observations from the study: The repertoires were collected only after the peak T cell response. Just a handful of AZD1222 recipients were seropositive at baseline.

Measured with immunoSEQ multiplex PCR; TCRdb has only the in-frame clones, and not every one. The sample includes about 110,000 clones, roughly 87% seen only once; the top ten take roughly 5.3%. Germline V lookup: CDR1 KGHSH, CDR2 LQKENI. The CDR3 sequence is 14 residues long. The V gene end was trimmed by 6 bases and the J gene end by 2 bases; junction bases not matched to a gene: 3. This chain joins TRBV18 and TRBJ2-1; 8 bases line up with TRBD1. This sample comprised peripheral blood, obtained on day 0 of AZD1222 vaccination. This receptor was taken from an adult in good health. The CDR3 protein is CASSAQGAYNEQFF. The CDR3 coding sequence is TGTGCCAGCTCGGCACAGGGGGCCTACAATGAGCAGTTCTTC.